What follows are 29 T cell receptor beta chains derived from one specimen sequenced in a study of OX40 agonist ivuxolimab in advanced cancers. Repertoires were generated with immunoSEQ multiplex PCR, while TCRdb's copy carries only in-frame clones and drops some. The sample contains approximately 87,000 clones, 88% of which appear only once. The sample in question was CD4+ or CD8+ T cells sorted from blood, obtained in a trial of the OX40 agonist ivuxolimab. The origin of the receptors is an adult with an advanced solid tumor such as melanoma, head and neck, liver or kidney cancer.

This clone has more than one count but fewer than ten. The V and J genes are TRBV9 and TRBJ1-3; no reliable D call. The CDR3 is 13 residues long. Germline lookup yields CDR1 SGDLS and CDR2 YYNGEE. V was cut by 2 bases and J by 0 bases, with 3 bases left in between. CDR3 nucleotides: TGTGCCAGCAGCGTCTCCTCTGGAAACACCATATATTTT. Translated: CASSVSSGNTIYF. Complete variable domain (other parts from reference TRBV9 and TRBJ1-3): DSGVTQTPKHLITATGQRVTLRCSPRSGDLSVYWYQQSLDQGLQFLIQYYNGEERAKGNILERFSAQQFPDLHSELNLSSLELGDSALYFCASSVSSGNTIYFGEGSWLTVV.

The genes are TRBV9 and TRBJ2-5; TRBD2 matches 8 bases. Germline V lookup: CDR1 SGDLS, CDR2 YYNGEE. With V trimmed by 0 bases and J by 5 bases, 6 bases remained unmatched. This CDR3 comprises 15 residues. The DNA of the CDR3 is TGTGCCAGCAGCGTAGGGCTAGCGGGTGTTGAGACCCAGTACTTC. Translating gives CASSVGLAGVETQYF.

The gene calls are TRBV5-8 and TRBJ2-3, with D perhaps matching TRBD1 (6 bases). The CDR3 spans 15 residues. V was shortened by 4 bases and J by 2 bases, with 14 bases between the two germline ends. Per the germline V gene, CDR1 is SGHTS and CDR2 is YDEGEE. The CDR3 sequence is CASSDDRFHTDTQYF. CDR3 in DNA: TGTGCCAGCAGCGATGACAGGTTCCACACAGATACGCAGTATTTT.

The chain employs TRBV11-3 and TRBJ2-1; possibly TRBD1 for D (6 bases). This CDR3 contains 15 residues. Germline lookup yields CDR1 SGHNT and CDR2 YENEEA. V gave up 0 bases and J gave up 0 bases, with 6 bases separating them. CDR3 in DNA: TGTGCCAGCAGCTTAGAAGGGGGCTCCTACAATGAGCAGTTCTTC. This encodes CASSLEGGSYNEQFF.

The chain uses TRBV10-2 and TRBJ2-5; D possibly corresponds to TRBD1 (5 bases). The CDR3 spans 14 residues. Germline values: CDR1 WSHSY, CDR2 SAAADI. V was trimmed by 0 bases and J by 5 bases, leaving 10 bases between them. In DNA, the CDR3 is TGCGCCAGCAGTGAGTCAAGACAGAAGGAGACCCAGTACTTC. This sequence encodes CASSESRQKETQYF.

V is TRBV7-9 and J is TRBJ2-7, with 11 bases identical to TRBD2. CDR3 length: 17 amino acids. V shed 2 bases, J shed 4 bases, and the junction held 10 bases outside the gene matches. CDR1 and CDR2 from the germline V gene are SEHNR and FQNEAQ (reference sequence). CDR3 in DNA: TGTGCCAGCAGCTTACGGCCCACCGGGACTAGCGGATACGAGCAGTACTTC. Its translation is CASSLRPTGTSGYEQYF.

This sequence joins TRBV11-2 and TRBJ2-1; tentative D call: TRBD2 (6 bases). Germline CDR1 is SGHAT and CDR2 is FQNNGV. Between the trimmed V and J ends, which lost 0 bases and 7 bases, there was a span of 16 bases. The CDR3 totals 16 residues. CDR3 coding DNA: TGTGCCAGCAGCTTAGATCTGGTGCTAGCGTGGAATGAGCAGTTCTTC. It specifies CASSLDLVLAWNEQFF.

The chain joins TRBV2 to TRBJ2-7; 8 bases agree with TRBD2. Losses at the gene ends were 4 bases for V and 0 bases for J; bases not matched to a gene: 11. Germline loops: CDR1 SNHLY, CDR2 FYNNEI. The CDR3 is 17 residues long. The CDR3 reads CASSALPSGQPSYEQYF. For the CDR3, the DNA is TGTGCCAGCAGTGCCCTCCCTAGCGGGCAACCCTCCTACGAGCAGTACTTC. The full variable domain, with the rest looked up from reference TRBV2 and TRBJ2-7, is EPEVTQTPSHQVTQMGQEVILRCVPISNHLYFYWYRQILGQKVEFLVSFYNNEISEKSEIFDDQFSVERPDGSNFTLKIRSTKLEDSAMYFCASSALPSGQPSYEQYFGPGTRLTVT.

The gene calls are TRBV7-2 and TRBJ2-2; the match to TRBD2 covers 9 bases. Germline trimming cut 6 bases from V and 6 bases from J; bases unmatched to any gene: 5. This CDR3 contains 14 residues. Germline V CDR1 and CDR2: SGHTA, FQGNSA. The chain's CDR3 is CASRVAGAPGELFF. CDR3 coding DNA: TGTGCCAGCAGGGTAGCGGGAGCCCCCGGGGAGCTGTTTTTT.

The chain has TRBV2 and TRBJ2-1, with TRBD2 matching 9 bases. Trimming removed 1 base from V and 9 bases from J; junction bases left unmatched: 7. Germline V gives CDR1 SNHLY, CDR2 FYNNEI. CDR3 length equals 15 residues. For the CDR3, the DNA is TGTGCCAGCAGTGAAGGTTTAGCGGGAGCGGGTGAGCAGTTCTTC. It translates to CASSEGLAGAGEQFF.

The V gene is TRBV7-8, the J gene TRBJ1-4; 11 nucleotides line up with TRBD1. This CDR3 region has 16 residues. CDR1 is SGHVS and CDR2 is FQNEAQ in the germline V gene. J gave up 7 bases and V 1 base, and 5 bases lay outside the gene matches. The CDR3 region is CASSLGGTGGSEKLFF. CDR3 in DNA: TGTGCCAGCAGCTTAGGAGGGACAGGGGGATCTGAAAAACTGTTTTTT. Full variable domain (remainder filled in from reference TRBV7-8 and TRBJ1-4): GAGVSQSPRYKVAKRGQDVALRCDPISGHVSLFWYQQALGQGPEFLTYFQNEAQLDKSGLPSDRFFAERPEGSVSTLKIQRTQQEDSAVYLCASSLGGTGGSEKLFFGSGTQLSVL.

The chain joins TRBV21-1 to TRBJ1-6; the tabulated D call, TRBD1, remains unverified against the DNA. TRBV21-1 is flagged as a pseudogene. This CDR3 comprises 16 residues. This chain's CDR3 is CASSKSGGTGNSPLHF. CDR3 nucleotide sequence: TGTGCCAGCAGCAAATCCGGAGGGACAGGGAATTCACCCCTCCACTTT.

The chain joins TRBV7-9 to TRBJ2-3, with 11 bases lining up with TRBD2. The CDR3 sequence is 15 residues long. The germline gives CDR1 SEHNR, CDR2 FQNEAQ (reference sequence). The ends lost 7 bases at V and 4 bases at J; junction bases unmatched: 7. The CDR3, as DNA: TGTGCCAGCACAACCGGGACTAGCGGCGCAGATACGCAGTATTTT. Protein: CASTTGTSGADTQYF.

The chain combines TRBV28 with TRBJ2-1; 8 bases are shared with TRBD2. CDR1 and CDR2 from the germline V gene are MDHEN and SYDVKM. Losses at the gene ends were 6 bases for V and 5 bases for J; bases not matched to a gene: 15. CDR3 length equals 17 residues. The CDR3 protein is CASSLVGSGNHHNEQFF. CDR3 DNA sequence: TGTGCCAGCAGCTTGGTAGGTAGCGGGAACCACCACAATGAGCAGTTCTTC.

The CDR3 loop reads CASTVDRGYLSDTGELFF. DNA of the CDR3: TGTGCCAGTACCGTCGACAGGGGTTATTTGTCGGACACCGGGGAGCTGTTTTTT. V usage is TRBV19 and J usage is TRBJ2-2, with 8 bases identical to TRBD1. V trimming: 7 bases; J trimming: 3 bases; junction bases outside the gene matches: 16. From germline, CDR1 is LNHDA and CDR2 SQIVND (reference sequence). The CDR3 is 18 residues long.

This clone was observed a single time. The V gene is TRBV11-2, the J gene TRBJ2-1; the D gene is possibly TRBD2 (5 bases). Per the germline V gene, CDR1 is SGHAT and CDR2 is FQNNGV. The CDR3 is 19 amino acids. Trimming removed 1 base from V and 0 bases from J, with 19 bases in between. The DNA for the CDR3 is TGTGCCAGCAGCTTAGTCCGGGATGGGATCGGGTCCTCCTACAATGAGCAGTTCTTC. It yields the protein CASSLVRDGIGSSYNEQFF.

The rearrangement joins TRBV5-4 to TRBJ1-2; a possible D gene is TRBD1 (5 bases). Trimming took 4 bases from V and 1 from J, leaving 11 bases between them. Germline loops: CDR1 SGHNT, CDR2 YYREEE (reference sequence). The CDR3 is 14 residues long. The CDR3 DNA reads TGTGCCAGCAGCCCAGGGAAATTTAACTATGGCTACACCTTC. Its translation: CASSPGKFNYGYTF.

The genes are TRBV5-4 and TRBJ1-2; D is undetermined. V was shortened by 4 bases and J by 2 bases, with 12 bases between the two germline ends. The germline V gene encodes CDR1 SGHNT and CDR2 YYREEE (reference sequence). The CDR3 is 14 residues long. The CDR3 region is CASSPDLINYGYTF. In DNA, the CDR3 is TGTGCCAGCAGCCCAGACCTAATAAACTATGGCTACACCTTC.

The genes are TRBV11-2 and TRBJ2-2, with D perhaps assigned TRBD1 or TRBD2 (5 bases each). The CDR3 extends over 14 amino acids. Germline V lookup: CDR1 SGHAT, CDR2 FQNNGV. Trimming cost V 4 bases and J 5 bases, with 11 bases left between them. The CDR3 loop is CASSSGPHTGELFF. The DNA for the CDR3 is TGTGCCAGCAGCTCGGGACCTCATACCGGGGAGCTGTTTTTT.

The gene calls are TRBV6-6 and TRBJ1-2; tentative D call: TRBD1 (6 bases). The CDR3 length is 14 residues. The V end lost 6 bases, the J end lost 4 bases, and 15 bases lay between the germline ends. Germline V lookup: CDR1 MNHNY, CDR2 SVGAGI (reference sequence). The CDR3 sequence is CASRRTADLYGYTF. The CDR3 DNA reads TGTGCCAGCAGGAGGACAGCCGACCTCTATGGCTACACCTTC.

The chain employs TRBV18 and TRBJ2-4; 8 bases agree with TRBD1. The V gene's germline CDR1 is KGHSH and CDR2 LQKENI. V dropped 2 bases and J dropped 9; count of bases not matched to a gene: 6. There are 14 residues in the CDR3. CDR3 DNA sequence: TGTGCCAGCTCACCATCCGGACAGGGCATCATTCAGTACTTC. Residues: CASSPSGQGIIQYF.

In its sample, this clone was seen a few times. The rearrangement links TRBV6-1 to TRBJ1-5; a weak D match, TRBD1 (6 bases). Germline lookup yields CDR1 MNHNS and CDR2 SASEGT. The CDR3 is made up of 14 amino acids. Trimming removed 10 bases at V and 2 bases at J, with 15 bases between. This CDR3 reads CATLQGWGNQPQHF. The CDR3 DNA reads as TGTGCCACCCTACAGGGTTGGGGCAATCAGCCCCAGCATTTT.

The V and J genes are TRBV6-5 and TRBJ1-2; 9 positions match TRBD1. The junction had 9 bases not matched to a gene; V was cut back by 8 bases and J by 5 bases. This CDR3 region has 14 residues. Germline CDR1 reads MNHEY; CDR2 reads SVGAGI. CDR3 sequence: CASGKRQGGYGYTF. CDR3 bases: TGTGCCAGCGGGAAAAGACAGGGGGGTTATGGCTACACCTTC.

This chain joins TRBV18 and TRBJ2-3, with 9 bases identical to TRBD2. Trimming removed 1 base from V and 4 bases from J; junction bases left unmatched: 3. Germline values: CDR1 KGHSH, CDR2 LQKENI. The CDR3 sequence is 15 residues long. The CDR3 DNA reads as TGTGCCAGCTCACCACTAGCGGGAGCGGCAGATACGCAGTATTTT. Protein sequence: CASSPLAGAADTQYF.

This rearrangement joins TRBV5-1 to TRBJ2-1; no definite D call. Germline values: CDR1 SGHRS, CDR2 YFSETQ. V lost 1 base and J 10 bases, leaving 9 bases between the germline ends. CDR3 size: 12 residues. The CDR3 DNA reads TGCGCCAGCAGCTTGTACCTTTCGGAGCAGTTCTTC. Residues: CASSLYLSEQFF. The full variable domain, with the rest looked up from reference TRBV5-1 and TRBJ2-1, is KAGVTQTPRYLIKTRGQQVTLSCSPISGHRSVSWYQQTPGQGLQFLFEYFSETQRNKGNFPGRFSGRQFSNSRSEMNVSTLELGDSALYLCASSLYLSEQFFGPGTRLTVL.

V and J are TRBV21-1 and TRBJ2-7; the table assigns TRBD2, which was not confirmed against the DNA. TRBV21-1 is labeled a pseudogene. The CDR3 is made up of 17 amino acids. CDR3 sequence reads: CASSKVPSGRRSYEQYF. CDR3 DNA: TGTGCCAGCAGCAAAGTTCCTAGCGGGAGAAGGTCCTACGAGCAGTACTTC.

V and J are TRBV30 and TRBJ1-4, with D maybe TRBD1 (5 bases). The CDR3 spans 14 residues. Trimming removed 3 bases from V and 5 bases from J, with 13 bases in between. CDR1 and CDR2 from the germline V gene are GTSNPN and SVGIG (reference sequence). DNA of the CDR3: TGTGCCTGGAGGGGCCGGGACTGGAATGAAAAACTGTTTTTT. It encodes CAWRGRDWNEKLFF. The whole variable domain, filled in from reference TRBV30 and TRBJ1-4, reads SQTIHQWPATLVQPVGSPLSLECTVEGTSNPNLYWYRQAAGRGLQLLFYSVGIGQISSEVPQNLSASRPQDRQFILSSKKLLLSDSGFYLCAWRGRDWNEKLFFGSGTQLSVL.

The chain is built from TRBV5-1 and TRBJ1-3, with TRBD1 identical over 7 bases. The CDR3 is 16 amino acids. The germline gives CDR1 SGHRS, CDR2 YFSETQ. Trimming took 4 bases from V and 2 from J; bases not matched to a gene: 9. DNA for the CDR3: TGCGCCAGCAGCCCAAAGACAGGGTCCCCTGGAAACACCATATATTTT. Amino acids: CASSPKTGSPGNTIYF.

The rearrangement links TRBV7-9 to TRBJ2-7; maybe TRBD1 (7 bases). The CDR3 length is 16 residues. With 5 bases removed from V and 7 bases from J, the gap between germline ends came to 24 bases. Germline V lookup: CDR1 SEHNR, CDR2 FQNEAQ (reference sequence). CDR3 DNA sequence: TGTGCCAGCAGCAGACAGGGCCAGGGTTCTCGGGGGGAGCAGTACTTC. Protein product: CASSRQGQGSRGEQYF.